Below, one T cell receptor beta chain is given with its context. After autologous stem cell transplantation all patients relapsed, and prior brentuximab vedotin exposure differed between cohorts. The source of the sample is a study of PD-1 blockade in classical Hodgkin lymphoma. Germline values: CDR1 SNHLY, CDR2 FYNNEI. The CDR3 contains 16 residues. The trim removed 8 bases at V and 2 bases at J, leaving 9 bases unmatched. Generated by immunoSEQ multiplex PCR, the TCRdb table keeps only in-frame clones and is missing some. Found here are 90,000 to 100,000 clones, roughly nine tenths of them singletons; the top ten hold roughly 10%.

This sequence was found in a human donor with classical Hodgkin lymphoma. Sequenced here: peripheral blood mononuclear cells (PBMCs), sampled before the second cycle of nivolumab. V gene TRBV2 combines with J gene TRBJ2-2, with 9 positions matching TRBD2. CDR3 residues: CASGQTSGANTGELFF. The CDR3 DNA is TGTGCCAGCGGCCAGACTAGCGGAGCCAACACCGGGGAGCTGTTTTTT.